These 3 T cell receptor beta chains share one sample of origin, sequenced in a study of blood T cells in healthy people across ages. A second 7 to 11 cycle PCR used barcoded and J-beta primers. TCRdb itself ran the 5' RACE reads through MiXCR, one entry per CDR3 protein. The profile shows approximately 770,000 distinct CDR3 sequences, 58% of them singletons. Material: blood. The receptor set was obtained from a man younger than 40 in good health.

The chain links TRBV7-2 to TRBJ1-6; D perhaps matches TRBD1 (6 bases). The V gene's germline CDR1 is SGHTA and CDR2 FQGNSA. CDR3 length: 16 amino acids. V lost 5 bases and J 6 bases, leaving 17 bases between the germline ends. This chain's CDR3 is CASSPRGHKVNSPLHF. The CDR3 region has the DNA TGTGCCAGCAGCCCAAGGGGACACAAAGTTAATTCACCCCTCCACTTT.

The genes are TRBV20-1 and TRBJ2-4; TRBD2 matches at 15 bases. The last part of the DNA fits TRBJ2-7 better; the J call may be wrong. Germline lookup yields CDR1 DFQATT and CDR2 SNEGSKA (reference sequence). The CDR3 sequence is 15 residues long. The CDR3 coding sequence is TGCAGTGCTAGGGGGGGACTAGCGGGAGGTTACGAGCAGTACTTC. It yields the protein CSARGGLAGGYEQYF.

V is TRBV6-2 or TRBV6-3 and J is TRBJ2-5; the D is unclear. V was trimmed by 9 bases and J by 2 bases, leaving 4 bases between them. The germline gives CDR1 MNHEY, CDR2 SVGEGT. The CDR3 has 10 amino acids. CDR3 nucleotide sequence: TGTGCCAGAGTACAAGAGACCCAGTACTTC. Protein: CARVQETQYF.